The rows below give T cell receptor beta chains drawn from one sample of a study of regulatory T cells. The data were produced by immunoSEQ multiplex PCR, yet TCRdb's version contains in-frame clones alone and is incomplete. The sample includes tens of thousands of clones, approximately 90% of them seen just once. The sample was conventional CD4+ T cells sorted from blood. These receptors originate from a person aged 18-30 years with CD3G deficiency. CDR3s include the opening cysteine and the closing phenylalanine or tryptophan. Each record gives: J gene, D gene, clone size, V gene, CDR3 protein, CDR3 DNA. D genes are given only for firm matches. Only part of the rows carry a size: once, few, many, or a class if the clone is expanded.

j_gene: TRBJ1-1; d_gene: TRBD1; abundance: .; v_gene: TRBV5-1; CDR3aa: CASRTGTGGEYTEAFF; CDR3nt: TGCGCCAGCAGAACCGGGACAGGGGGCGAGTACACTGAAGCTTTCTTT
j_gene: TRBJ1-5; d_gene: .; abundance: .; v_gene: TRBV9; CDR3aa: CARPGISNQPQHF; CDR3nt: TGTGCCCGACCCGGAATTAGCAATCAGCCCCAGCATTTT
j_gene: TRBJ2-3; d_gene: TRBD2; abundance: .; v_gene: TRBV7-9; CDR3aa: CASSFPGLGPTDTQYF; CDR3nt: TGTGCCAGCAGCTTTCCGGGACTAGGACCCACAGATACGCAGTATTTT
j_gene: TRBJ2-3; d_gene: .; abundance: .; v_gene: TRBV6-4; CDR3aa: CAHQSDTQYF; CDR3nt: TGTGCCCACCAGTCCGATACGCAGTATTTT
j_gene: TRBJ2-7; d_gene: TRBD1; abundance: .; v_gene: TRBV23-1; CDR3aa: CASPGQGDYEQYF; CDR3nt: TGCGCCAGCCCAGGGCAGGGGGACTACGAGCAGTACTTC
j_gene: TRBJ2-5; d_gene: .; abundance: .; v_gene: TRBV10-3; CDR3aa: CATAWAEQETQYF; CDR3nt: TGTGCCACCGCCTGGGCAGAACAAGAGACCCAGTACTTC
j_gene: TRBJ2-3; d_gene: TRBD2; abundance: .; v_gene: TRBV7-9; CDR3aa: CASSRSGGAADTQYF; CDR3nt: TGTGCCAGCAGCCGTAGCGGGGGGGCCGCAGATACGCAGTATTTT
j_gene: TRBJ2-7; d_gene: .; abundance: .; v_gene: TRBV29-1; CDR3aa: CSVGWGTSPYDLSAAEQYF; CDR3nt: TGCAGCGTGGGGTGGGGGACAAGCCCCTACGACCTCAGCGCGGCCGAGCAGTACTTC
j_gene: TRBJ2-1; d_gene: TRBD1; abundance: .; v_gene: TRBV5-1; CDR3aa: CASSLGRDRLFF; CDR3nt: TGCGCCAGCAGCTTAGGTCGGGACAGGCTGTTCTTC
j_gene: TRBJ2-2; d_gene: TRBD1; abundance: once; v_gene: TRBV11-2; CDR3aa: CASSRQLPGQGGSGELFF; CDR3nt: TGTGCCAGCAGCCGTCAATTACCGGGACAGGGGGGTTCCGGGGAGCTGTTTTTT
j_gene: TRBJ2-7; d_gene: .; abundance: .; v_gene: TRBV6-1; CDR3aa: CASSPARDGRYEQYF; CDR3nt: TGTGCCAGCAGCCCCGCGCGGGACGGACGATACGAGCAGTACTTC
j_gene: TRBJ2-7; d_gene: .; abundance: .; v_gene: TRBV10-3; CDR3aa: CAISGGEEQYF; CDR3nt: TGTGCCATCAGTGGTGGGGAGGAGCAGTACTTC
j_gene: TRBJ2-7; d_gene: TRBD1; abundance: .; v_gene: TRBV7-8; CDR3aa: CASSWGGLTGGYEQYF; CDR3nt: TGTGCCAGCAGCTGGGGAGGATTGACAGGGGGCTACGAGCAGTACTTC
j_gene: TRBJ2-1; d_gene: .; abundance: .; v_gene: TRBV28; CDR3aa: CASSLRLTRGNEQFF; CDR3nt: TGTGCCAGCAGTTTAAGGCTAACGAGGGGCAATGAGCAGTTCTTC
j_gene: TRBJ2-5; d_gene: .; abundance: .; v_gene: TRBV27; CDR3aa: CASSFGRDKETQYF; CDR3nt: TGTGCCAGCAGTTTCGGCCGGGACAAAGAGACCCAGTACTTC
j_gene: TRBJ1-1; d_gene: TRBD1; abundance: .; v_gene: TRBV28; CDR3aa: CASSFLGTGDDEAFF; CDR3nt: TGTGCCAGCAGTTTTCTCGGGACAGGGGATGATGAAGCTTTCTTT
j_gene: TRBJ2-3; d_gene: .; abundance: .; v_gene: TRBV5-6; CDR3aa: CASYSGTQYF; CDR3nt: TGTGCCAGCTACTCGGGGACGCAGTATTTT
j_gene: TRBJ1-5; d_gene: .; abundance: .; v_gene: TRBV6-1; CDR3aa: CASAEGRQPQHF; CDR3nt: TGTGCCAGCGCGGAGGGAAGACAGCCCCAGCATTTT
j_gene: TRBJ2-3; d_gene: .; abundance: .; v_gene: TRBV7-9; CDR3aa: CASSLAGGMGQYF; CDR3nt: TGTGCCAGCAGCTTAGCGGGCGGGATGGGGCAGTATTTT
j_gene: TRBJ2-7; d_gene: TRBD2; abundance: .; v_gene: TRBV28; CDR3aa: CASGSRREGVNEQYF; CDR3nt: TGTGCCAGCGGGTCTCGACGGGAGGGTGTCAACGAGCAGTACTTC
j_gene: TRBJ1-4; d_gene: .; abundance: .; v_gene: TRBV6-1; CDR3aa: CASSEFWTSYKLFF; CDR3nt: TGTGCCAGCAGTGAATTCTGGACATCGTATAAACTGTTTTTT
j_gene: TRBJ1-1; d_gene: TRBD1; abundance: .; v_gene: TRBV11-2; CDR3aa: CASSLGVAGGNTEAFF; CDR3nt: TGTGCCAGCAGCTTAGGAGTCGCAGGGGGCAACACTGAAGCTTTCTTT
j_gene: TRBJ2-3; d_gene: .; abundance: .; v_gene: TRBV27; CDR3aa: CASSPARGAYTDTQYF; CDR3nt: TGTGCCAGCAGCCCTGCGAGGGGGGCTTACACAGATACGCAGTATTTT
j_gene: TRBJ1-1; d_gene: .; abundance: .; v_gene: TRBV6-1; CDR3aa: CASSTRGWTEAFF; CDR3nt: TGTGCCAGCAGTACCCGGGGTTGGACTGAAGCTTTCTTT